This entry lists 12 T cell receptor beta chains sequenced from one sample in a study of cytotoxic CD8 clonotypes in ibrutinib-treated CLL. Sequencing was performed with immunoSEQ multiplex PCR; in TCRdb, only in-frame clones are kept and a portion is missing. The sample lists about 130,000 clones; about four fifths were seen once. This specimen was PBMCs, taken after 12 months of ibrutinib treatment. The receptors stem from a human donor with chronic lymphocytic leukemia.

The V gene is TRBV6-5, the J gene TRBJ2-7, with TRBD2 matching over 7 bases. This CDR3 has 15 amino acids. Germline CDR1 is MNHEY and CDR2 is SVGAGI. Trimming removed 2 bases from V and 3 bases from J; junction bases left unmatched: 7. The CDR3 loop is CASSYRGEANYEQYF. For the CDR3, the DNA is TGTGCCAGCAGTTACCGGGGGGAGGCCAACTACGAGCAGTACTTC.

The rearrangement joins TRBV13 to TRBJ2-7; 7 nucleotides align to TRBD1. Germline loops: CDR1 PRHDT, CDR2 FYEKMQ (reference sequence). J was trimmed by 4 bases and V by 4 bases; bases with no gene match: 16. The CDR3 runs 17 residues. This chain's CDR3 is CASSYSSTGVSPYEQYF. The CDR3 DNA is TGTGCCAGCAGCTACTCCTCTACAGGGGTCTCTCCTTACGAGCAGTACTTC.

This sequence joins TRBV9 and TRBJ2-7; D remains ambiguous. Deletions cut 7 bases from V and 5 bases from J, with 16 bases between. In germline, CDR1 is SGDLS, CDR2 YYNGEE. The CDR3 runs to 13 residues. CDR3 protein: CASSKVLYDEQYF. CDR3 DNA: TGTGCCAGCTCTAAAGTGTTGTACGACGAGCAGTACTTC.

This clone was seen more than once but under ten times. This chain connects TRBV7-2 to TRBJ1-5; a possible D gene is TRBD1 (6 bases). Between the trimmed V and J ends, which lost 1 base and 2 bases, there was a span of 12 bases. This CDR3 spans 16 amino acids. Germline CDR1 is SGHTA and CDR2 is FQGNSA. In DNA form, the CDR3 reads TGTGCCAGCAGCTTAGTTTCAGGGGCGGGCAATCAGCCCCAGCATTTT. It codes for CASSLVSGAGNQPQHF.

The rearrangement joins TRBV19 to TRBJ2-2, with D perhaps TRBD2 (5 bases). CDR3 length equals 15 residues. V was shortened by 1 base and J by 2 bases, with 8 bases between the two germline ends. Per the germline V gene, CDR1 is LNHDA and CDR2 is SQIVND (reference sequence). The CDR3 DNA reads as TGTGCCAGTAGTATAGTGCGGGCAAACACCGGGGAGCTGTTTTTT. It yields the protein CASSIVRANTGELFF.

This clone was picked up a small number of times. The gene calls are TRBV6-5 and TRBJ1-2; D is possibly TRBD1 (5 bases). In germline, CDR1 is MNHEY, CDR2 SVGAGI. Trimming shortened V by 4 bases and J by 8 bases, and 11 bases separated the two germline ends. The CDR3 covers 12 residues. The CDR3 nucleotides are TGTGCCAGCAGTTCTTCAGGGAAAGGCTACACCTTC. Protein product: CASSSSGKGYTF.

This clone was seen a handful of times. The gene calls are TRBV6-5 and TRBJ1-4, with 9 nucleotides matching TRBD1. Germline CDR1 reads MNHEY; CDR2 reads SVGAGI. Trimming took 6 bases from V and 7 from J; bases not matched to a gene: 6. This CDR3 comprises 14 residues. CDR3 nucleotides: TGTGCCAGCAGCAGGACAGGGGTGGGTGAAAAACTGTTTTTT. Translating gives CASSRTGVGEKLFF.

The CDR3 nucleotides are TGTGCCAGCAGCCTACTCCAGGGAGCGAACACCGGGGAGCTGTTTTTT. It codes for CASSLLQGANTGELFF. The gene calls are TRBV7-6 and TRBJ2-2; possibly TRBD1 or TRBD2 for D (5 bases each). The CDR3 runs 16 residues. CDR1 is SGHVS, CDR2 FNYEAQ, per germline. Trimming pared 5 bases from V and 0 bases from J, leaving 13 bases between.

This chain links TRBV15 with TRBJ2-2; 9 nucleotides line up with TRBD1. Per germline, CDR1 LNHNV and CDR2 YYDKDF (reference sequence). The V gene end was trimmed by 4 bases and the J gene end by 3 bases; junction bases not matched to a gene: 3. CDR3 length: 15 amino acids. CDR3 sequence (DNA): TGTGCCACCAGCATACGGACAGGGGACACCGGGGAGCTGTTTTTT. This encodes CATSIRTGDTGELFF.

V is TRBV4-3 and J is TRBJ1-1, with D unresolved. With 0 bases removed from V and 5 bases from J, the gap between germline ends came to 10 bases. The CDR3 runs to 14 residues. Germline V gene data show CDR1 as LGHNA and CDR2 as YSLEER. Here the CDR3 DNA reads TGCGCCAGCAGCCAAGATTCCCGGGTGACTGAAGCTTTCTTT. Amino acid sequence: CASSQDSRVTEAFF.

The chain joins TRBV11-3 to TRBJ2-1; 7 bases are shared with TRBD1. CDR3 length: 14 amino acids. Trimming took 4 bases from V and 5 from J; bases not matched to a gene: 5. From germline, CDR1 is SGHNT and CDR2 YENEEA. The CDR3 spells CASSSDRVHNEQFF. The CDR3, as DNA: TGTGCCAGCAGCTCCGACAGGGTTCACAATGAGCAGTTCTTC.

The chain recombines TRBV5-1 with TRBJ2-1, with D possibly TRBD1 on 5 matching bases. V was shortened by 3 bases and J by 0 bases, with 13 bases between the two germline ends. Looked up from germline, CDR1 is SGHRS and CDR2 is YFSETQ. The CDR3 sequence is 16 residues long. CDR3 sequence reads: CASSWGPSSSYNEQFF. CDR3 in DNA: TGCGCCAGCAGCTGGGGCCCATCGAGCTCCTACAATGAGCAGTTCTTC. Combining the CDR3 with reference TRBV5-1 and TRBJ2-1 gives the whole variable domain KAGVTQTPRYLIKTRGQQVTLSCSPISGHRSVSWYQQTPGQGLQFLFEYFSETQRNKGNFPGRFSGRQFSNSRSEMNVSTLELGDSALYLCASSWGPSSSYNEQFFGPGTRLTVL.